One sample yielded the 18 T cell receptor beta chains listed below, sequenced in a study of OX40 agonist ivuxolimab in advanced cancers. TCRdb's copy holds only in-frame clones and misses some; the assay was immunoSEQ multiplex PCR. The sample consists of 14,000 or so clones, 80% to 95% of them appearing once. The sample consisted of CD4+ or CD8+ T cells sorted from blood, taken in a trial of the OX40 agonist ivuxolimab. The receptors were gathered from an adult with an advanced solid tumor such as melanoma, head and neck, liver or kidney cancer.

V usage is TRBV7-3 and J usage is TRBJ1-1; D gene ambiguous. V gave up 5 bases and J gave up 0 bases, with 19 bases separating them. The CDR3 loop spans 17 amino acids. In germline, CDR1 is SGHTA, CDR2 FQGTGA. CDR3 sequence reads: CASSVDGRIGMNTEAFF. CDR3 nucleotide sequence: TGTGCCAGCAGCGTAGACGGCCGAATCGGCATGAACACTGAAGCTTTCTTT. Full variable domain (remainder filled in from reference TRBV7-3 and TRBJ1-1): GAGVSQTPSNKVTEKGKYVELRCDPISGHTALYWYRQSLGQGPEFLIYFQGTGAADDSGLPNDRFFAVRPEGSVSTLKIQRTERGDSAVYLCASSVDGRIGMNTEAFFGQGTRLTVV.

The rearrangement uses TRBV5-1 and TRBJ1-2; tentatively, D is TRBD1 (5 bases). Germline lookup yields CDR1 SGHRS and CDR2 YFSETQ. The V end lost 1 base, the J end lost 3 bases, and 13 bases lay between the germline ends. The CDR3 extends over 15 amino acids. The CDR3 DNA reads as TGCGCCAGCAGCTTGTCTACAGGCGGGCACTATGGCTACACCTTC. It translates to CASSLSTGGHYGYTF.

V and J are TRBV6-1 and TRBJ2-6; D is unresolved. The CDR3 loop spans 14 amino acids. The germline gives CDR1 MNHNS, CDR2 SASEGT. V was pared by 7 bases and J by 0 bases, with 7 bases between. The CDR3 sequence is CASIGFSGANVLTF. The DNA for the CDR3 is TGTGCCAGCATTGGCTTCTCTGGGGCCAACGTCCTGACTTTC.

The rearrangement joins TRBV6-5 to TRBJ2-1; D may be TRBD1 (5 bases). Deletions cut 0 bases from V and 8 bases from J, with 8 bases between. The germline gives CDR1 MNHEY, CDR2 SVGAGI. The CDR3 contains 13 residues. CDR3 sequence: CASSYSGADEQFF. The CDR3 bases are TGTGCCAGCAGTTACTCAGGGGCGGATGAGCAGTTCTTC.

This chain connects TRBV27 to TRBJ2-7; 11 bases fit TRBD2. Per the germline V gene, CDR1 is MNHEY and CDR2 is SMNVEV (reference sequence). The CDR3 covers 14 residues. The trim removed 6 bases at V and 3 bases at J, leaving 4 bases unmatched. The CDR3 DNA reads as TGTGCCAGCAGCTTGACTAGCGGGGTCTACGAGCAGTACTTC. Translated: CASSLTSGVYEQYF.

CDR3 residues: CASSYGLVGTDTQYF. CDR3 bases: TGTGCCAGCAGTTACGGTCTAGTTGGGACAGATACGCAGTATTTT. V usage is TRBV6-5 and J usage is TRBJ2-3, with D unresolved. The CDR3 extends over 15 amino acids. Per germline, CDR1 MNHEY and CDR2 SVGAGI. V lost 2 bases to trimming and J lost 3 bases, with 12 bases between them.

V is TRBV18 and J is TRBJ2-7; D uncertain. Germline CDR1 reads KGHSH; CDR2 reads LQKENI. The CDR3 totals 11 residues. The V gene lost 2 bases and the J gene lost 7 bases, with 6 bases spanning the gap. Here the CDR3 reads CASSPSAEQYF. The CDR3 DNA sequence: TGTGCCAGCTCACCATCGGCTGAGCAGTACTTC.

This clone was counted between two and nine times. J is TRBJ1-4 and V is TRBV10-3; 9 bases align to TRBD1. This CDR3 region has 12 residues. J was trimmed by 8 bases and V by 8 bases; bases with no gene match: 3. Per the germline V gene, CDR1 is ENHRY and CDR2 is SYGVKD. CDR3 residues: CAILGQGEKLFF. The DNA of the CDR3 is TGTGCCATCCTGGGACAGGGAGAAAAACTGTTTTTT.

V usage is TRBV7-6 and J usage is TRBJ2-7; D possibly corresponds to TRBD1 (5 bases). This CDR3 region has 14 residues. CDR1 and CDR2 from the germline V gene are SGHVS and FNYEAQ. Deletions cut 1 base from V and 2 bases from J, with 9 bases between. Here the CDR3 reads CASSLGTTTYEQYF. CDR3 bases: TGTGCCAGCAGCTTAGGGACAACCACCTACGAGCAGTACTTC.

This chain joins TRBV5-4 and TRBJ2-3; 7 positions agree with TRBD2. CDR1 SGHNT and CDR2 YYREEE come from the germline V gene (reference sequence). The CDR3 length is 18 residues. The V segment lost 1 base and the J segment 5 bases; nucleotides outside the gene matches: 16. The CDR3 DNA reads TGTGCCAGCAGCTTGTTTGCGGGAGCGACCCCCGGTGGAGATACGCAGTATTTT. Encoded protein: CASSLFAGATPGGDTQYF.

The CDR3, as DNA: TGCAGCGGCTCCGGACAGGGGTCTGACGAGCAGTACTTC. It is translated as CSGSGQGSDEQYF. This chain links TRBV29-1 with TRBJ2-7, with 9 bases lining up with TRBD1. This CDR3 has 13 residues. With V trimmed by 7 bases and J by 5 bases, 9 bases remained unmatched. Germline CDR1 SQVTM, CDR2 ANQGSEA.

This chain connects TRBV4-1 to TRBJ2-2; D might be TRBD2 (6 bases). CDR3 length: 11 amino acids. Per germline, CDR1 MGHRA and CDR2 YSYEKL. Between the trimmed V and J ends, which lost 8 bases and 6 bases, there was a span of 7 bases. This CDR3 is CASGGSGELFF. The CDR3 DNA reads as TGCGCCAGCGGGGGGTCCGGGGAGCTGTTTTTT.

CDR3 nucleotide sequence: TGTGCCAGCAGTTTAATCGCAGGTTTTCATCAGCCCCAGCATTTT. Translated, it gives CASSLIAGFHQPQHF. The rearrangement uses TRBV27 and TRBJ1-5; unclear D gene. Germline CDR1 and CDR2: MNHEY and SMNVEV (reference sequence). The CDR3 is made up of 15 amino acids. V was pared by 2 bases and J by 5 bases, with 13 bases between.

The chain couples TRBV28 to TRBJ2-7; tentative D call: TRBD1 (6 bases). The CDR3 sequence is 15 residues long. V lost 6 bases to trimming and J lost 2 bases, with 17 bases between them. The germline V gene has CDR1 MDHEN and CDR2 SYDVKM. The chain's CDR3 is CASSATRTVTYEQYF. Written as DNA, the CDR3 is TGTGCCAGCAGCGCAACCCGGACAGTGACCTACGAGCAGTACTTC.

V is TRBV15 and J is TRBJ1-4; weak D call: TRBD1 (5 bases). Looked up from germline, CDR1 is LNHNV and CDR2 is YYDKDF (reference sequence). The V end was cut by 0 bases, the J end by 7 bases, with 21 bases between. This CDR3 contains 18 residues. The CDR3 DNA reads as TGTGCCACCAGCAGAGAGTCGAATACAGGCGTCGGGAGTGAAAAACTGTTTTTT. It encodes CATSRESNTGVGSEKLFF.

The chain employs TRBV5-4 and TRBJ2-7, with D unresolved. The CDR3 consists of 15 residues. The V end was cut by 6 bases, the J end by 2 bases, with 18 bases between. Germline-derived CDR1 and CDR2 are SGHNT and YYREEE (reference sequence). The CDR3 coding sequence is TGTGCCAGCACGACCCAGACACAGAGCCCCTACGAGCAGTACTTC. This translates into CASTTQTQSPYEQYF.

V usage is TRBV2 and J usage is TRBJ2-2; 11 bases map to TRBD2. Per the germline V gene, CDR1 is SNHLY and CDR2 is FYNNEI. This CDR3 has 16 residues. V trimming: 8 bases; J trimming: 4 bases; junction bases outside the gene matches: 9. The CDR3 here is CASGTVAGGPTGELFF. CDR3 DNA sequence: TGTGCCAGCGGAACTGTAGCGGGGGGGCCCACCGGGGAGCTGTTTTTT.

This chain uses TRBV6-5 with TRBJ2-1; maybe TRBD1 (5 bases). The germline CDR1 and CDR2 sequences are MNHEY and SVGAGI. The CDR3 is made up of 15 amino acids. With 4 bases removed from V and 3 bases from J, the gap between germline ends came to 13 bases. Written as DNA, the CDR3 is TGTGCCAGCAGTTCAGGGTACCCCAACTACAATGAGCAGTTCTTC. Translation: CASSSGYPNYNEQFF.